This T cell receptor beta chain derives from a study of cytomegalovirus exposure and HLA in healthy donors. In the PCR, 60 Vbeta and 13 Jbeta primers were used. The method was immunoSEQ multiplex PCR; TCRdb's version includes in-frame clones alone and lacks a portion of them. The sample has some 90,000 clones; roughly 70% are singletons. The CDR3 is 12 amino acids. Trimming cost V 5 bases and J 10 bases, with 14 bases left between them. Looked up from germline, CDR1 is MNHEY and CDR2 is SVGAGI. The source is a man aged 40-49 years in good health and CMV-seronegative. Sequencing was done on a sample of PBMCs. The V and J genes are TRBV6-5 and TRBJ1-1, with D unclear. In DNA, the CDR3 is TGTGCCAGCAGTACCGGAGGGATAGGAGCTTTCTTT. This gives the protein CASSTGGIGAFF.